This T cell receptor beta chain is from a study of OX40 agonist ivuxolimab in advanced cancers. Across the study: Prior anti-PD-1, anti-PD-L1 or anti-CTLA-4 therapy was allowed; roughly 40% had some.

CDR1 and CDR2 (germline): SGHRS, YFSETQ. Trimming shortened V by 4 bases and J by 0 bases, and 7 bases separated the two germline ends. There are 13 residues in the CDR3. TCRdb's copy holds only in-frame clones and misses some; the assay was immunoSEQ multiplex PCR. The sample holds around 83,000 clones, approximately 88% seen once. Here the sequenced sample was CD4+ or CD8+ T cells sorted from blood, taken in a trial of the OX40 agonist ivuxolimab. The clonotype was recovered from an adult with an advanced solid tumor such as melanoma, head and neck, liver or kidney cancer. V gene TRBV5-1 combines with J gene TRBJ1-1; D remains unclear. The CDR3 sequence: CASSPLMNTEAFF. CDR3 nucleotides: TGCGCCAGCAGCCCGCTGATGAACACTGAAGCTTTCTTT.